This T cell receptor (beta chain) was sequenced in a study of T cells in Graves' hyperthyroidism and ophthalmopathy. About the study: The initial diagnosis was the point when peripheral blood was collected, ahead of any treatment. Study-wide findings and caveats: It was a median about 6.5 months before onset that the model predicted ophthalmopathy.

Hyperthyroidism patients were newly diagnosed, had disease duration under 2 months, and were aged 18 to 65 years. What was amplified from RNA transcripts were TCR beta CDR3 regions. RT-PCR in the first round (using the HTBI primer set) targeted the TCR CDR3. TCRdb re-analysed the multiplex PCR reads in MiXCR, keeping a single row per CDR3 protein. The table includes roughly 420,000 distinct CDR3 sequences, around 15% detected once. In the case of this clonotype: Its target is not known.

The CDR3 sequence is 14 residues long. V trimming: 3 bases; J trimming: 8 bases; junction bases outside the gene matches: 6. In germline, CDR1 is ENHRY, CDR2 SYGVKD. The sequenced sample consisted of blood. J is TRBJ2-1 and V is TRBV10-3; TRBD2 agrees at 8 bases. The TCR sequence derives from a young woman with Graves' hyperthyroidism. In DNA form, the CDR3 reads TGTGCCATCAGTGATTCGGGAGGGTGGGATGAGCAGTTCTTC. Translating gives CAISDSGGWDEQFF.